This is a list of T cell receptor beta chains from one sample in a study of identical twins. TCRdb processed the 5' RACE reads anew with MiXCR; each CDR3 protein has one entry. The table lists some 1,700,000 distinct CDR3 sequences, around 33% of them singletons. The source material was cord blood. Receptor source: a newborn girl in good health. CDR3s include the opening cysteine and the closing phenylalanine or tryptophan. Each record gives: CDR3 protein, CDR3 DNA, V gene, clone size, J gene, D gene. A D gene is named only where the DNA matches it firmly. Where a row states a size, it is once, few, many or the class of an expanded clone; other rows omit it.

CDR3aa: CASSRPGLASDTQYF
CDR3nt: TGTGCCAGCAGTAGGCCGGGACTAGCATCAGATACGCAGTATTTT
v_gene: TRBV6-1
abundance: NA
j_gene: TRBJ2-3
d_gene: TRBD2

CDR3aa: CASSEESGSNSPLHF
CDR3nt: TGTGCCAGCAGTGAAGAGTCGGGCAGCAATTCACCCCTCCACTTT
v_gene: TRBV2
abundance: few
j_gene: TRBJ1-6
d_gene: NA

CDR3aa: CASSVGLAGGVVKNIQYF
CDR3nt: TGTGCCAGCAGTGTCGGACTAGCGGGGGGGGTGGTCAAAAACATTCAGTACTTC
v_gene: TRBV6-1
abundance: few
j_gene: TRBJ2-4
d_gene: TRBD2

CDR3aa: CASSLSRTVTDTQYF
CDR3nt: TGTGCCAGTAGCCTGTCTAGGACGGTCACAGATACGCAGTATTTT
v_gene: TRBV19
abundance: NA
j_gene: TRBJ2-3
d_gene: NA

CDR3aa: CASSEVRYEQYF
CDR3nt: TGTGCCAGCAGTGAAGTTCGGTACGAGCAGTACTTC
v_gene: TRBV6-1
abundance: many
j_gene: TRBJ2-7
d_gene: NA

CDR3aa: CASRGGPRETQYF
CDR3nt: TGTGCCAGCCGTGGAGGGCCGCGAGAGACCCAGTACTTC
v_gene: TRBV12-3/TRBV12-4
abundance: NA
j_gene: TRBJ2-5
d_gene: NA

CDR3aa: CASTLSSYEQYF
CDR3nt: TGTGCCAGCACCTTGAGCTCCTACGAGCAGTACTTC
v_gene: TRBV3-1
abundance: many
j_gene: TRBJ2-7
d_gene: NA

CDR3aa: CSVERDSPWSYTF
CDR3nt: TGCAGCGTTGAACGGGACAGCCCCTGGAGCTACACCTTC
v_gene: TRBV29-1
abundance: few
j_gene: TRBJ1-2
d_gene: TRBD1

CDR3aa: CASSFDWGGGTDTQYF
CDR3nt: TGTGCCAGCAGTTTTGATTGGGGGGGCGGCACAGATACGCAGTATTTT
v_gene: TRBV7-2
abundance: few
j_gene: TRBJ2-3
d_gene: NA

CDR3aa: CASSLGFNNEQFF
CDR3nt: TGTGCCAGCAGCTTAGGGTTTAACAATGAGCAGTTCTTC
v_gene: TRBV7-6
abundance: once
j_gene: TRBJ2-1
d_gene: NA

CDR3aa: CASSPLKALSYNEQFF
CDR3nt: TGTGCCAGCAGCCCCCTGAAAGCCCTCTCCTACAATGAGCAGTTCTTC
v_gene: TRBV5-6
abundance: NA
j_gene: TRBJ2-1
d_gene: NA

CDR3aa: CASSMVGGYNEQFF
CDR3nt: TGTGCCAGTAGTATGGTAGGGGGCTACAATGAGCAGTTCTTC
v_gene: TRBV19
abundance: NA
j_gene: TRBJ2-1
d_gene: NA

CDR3aa: CASSLASNLYNEQFF
CDR3nt: TGTGCCAGCAGCTTAGCATCGAACCTCTACAATGAGCAGTTCTTC
v_gene: TRBV7-2
abundance: few
j_gene: TRBJ2-1
d_gene: NA

CDR3aa: CASSEVGAGPPRDTQYF
CDR3nt: TGTGCCAGCAGTGAAGTCGGAGCGGGCCCCCCAAGGGATACGCAGTATTTT
v_gene: TRBV6-1
abundance: NA
j_gene: TRBJ2-3
d_gene: NA

CDR3aa: CSALSEKLFF
CDR3nt: TGCAGTGCCCTTAGTGAAAAACTGTTTTTT
v_gene: TRBV20-1
abundance: few
j_gene: TRBJ1-4
d_gene: NA

CDR3aa: CAISELQRRSGNTIYF
CDR3nt: TGTGCCATCAGTGAGTTGCAGAGACGGTCTGGAAACACCATATATTTT
v_gene: TRBV10-3
abundance: few
j_gene: TRBJ1-3
d_gene: NA

CDR3aa: CASLQSYNEQFF
CDR3nt: TGCGCCAGCTTACAGTCCTACAATGAGCAGTTCTTC
v_gene: TRBV10-2
abundance: few
j_gene: TRBJ2-1
d_gene: NA

CDR3aa: CASSLAGIAVRDTQYF
CDR3nt: TGTGCCAGCAGCTTAGCGGGGATAGCGGTCCGAGATACGCAGTATTTT
v_gene: TRBV7-2
abundance: few
j_gene: TRBJ2-3
d_gene: NA

CDR3aa: CASSGPRQGTPMNTEAFF
CDR3nt: TGTGCCAGCAGTGGGCCCAGACAGGGGACCCCTATGAACACTGAAGCTTTCTTT
v_gene: TRBV6-1
abundance: NA
j_gene: TRBJ1-1
d_gene: TRBD1

CDR3aa: CSAEQGLGYGYTF
CDR3nt: TGCAGTGCTGAACAGGGGTTAGGCTATGGCTACACCTTC
v_gene: TRBV20-1
abundance: few
j_gene: TRBJ1-2
d_gene: TRBD1

CDR3aa: CASSQERGQGNGYTF
CDR3nt: TGTGCCAGTAGCCAAGAACGGGGACAGGGGAATGGCTACACCTTC
v_gene: TRBV3-1
abundance: NA
j_gene: TRBJ1-2
d_gene: TRBD1

CDR3aa: CASRSGTDYGYTF
CDR3nt: TGTGCCAGCAGGTCTGGGACGGACTATGGCTACACCTTC
v_gene: TRBV28
abundance: many
j_gene: TRBJ1-2
d_gene: NA

CDR3aa: CSASSGGSPLHF
CDR3nt: TGCAGTGCTAGTTCAGGGGGTTCACCCCTCCACTTT
v_gene: TRBV20-1
abundance: few
j_gene: TRBJ1-6
d_gene: TRBD1

CDR3aa: CASSFKAVFGNTIYF
CDR3nt: TGTGCCAGCAGCTTTAAGGCGGTCTTTGGAAACACCATATATTTT
v_gene: TRBV13
abundance: NA
j_gene: TRBJ1-3
d_gene: NA

CDR3aa: CSAREAGGLGYNEQFF
CDR3nt: TGCAGTGCTAGAGAAGCGGGGGGGCTTGGGTACAATGAGCAGTTCTTC
v_gene: TRBV20-1
abundance: NA
j_gene: TRBJ2-1
d_gene: TRBD2

CDR3aa: CSAPRSGAGLSSYNEQFF
CDR3nt: TGCAGTGCCCCCCGGTCGGGTGCGGGACTATCCTCCTACAATGAGCAGTTCTTC
v_gene: TRBV20-1
abundance: NA
j_gene: TRBJ2-1
d_gene: TRBD2

CDR3aa: CAISPSGKGYEQYF
CDR3nt: TGTGCCATCAGTCCTAGCGGGAAGGGTTACGAGCAGTACTTC
v_gene: TRBV10-3
abundance: NA
j_gene: TRBJ2-7
d_gene: TRBD2

CDR3aa: CASSLMDYPSYEQYF
CDR3nt: TGTGCCAGCAGCTTAATGGACTACCCGTCCTACGAGCAGTACTTC
v_gene: TRBV7-2
abundance: NA
j_gene: TRBJ2-7
d_gene: NA

CDR3aa: CASKPGRWSTSLHF
CDR3nt: TGCGCCAGCAAACCGGGACGGTGGTCCACATCCCTCCACTTT
v_gene: TRBV5-1
abundance: NA
j_gene: TRBJ1-6
d_gene: NA

CDR3aa: CSARAPRGEGYEQYF
CDR3nt: TGCAGTGCTAGAGCCCCCCGGGGCGAGGGCTACGAGCAGTACTTC
v_gene: TRBV20-1
abundance: NA
j_gene: TRBJ2-7
d_gene: NA

CDR3aa: CASSLRPAQYNSPLHF
CDR3nt: TGTGCCAGCAGTTTAAGGCCCGCGCAGTATAATTCACCCCTCCACTTT
v_gene: TRBV28
abundance: few
j_gene: TRBJ1-6
d_gene: NA

CDR3aa: CASSLFRGITNTGELFF
CDR3nt: TGTGCCAGCAGCTTATTCCGGGGTATCACGAACACCGGGGAGCTGTTTTTT
v_gene: TRBV11-2
abundance: NA
j_gene: TRBJ2-2
d_gene: NA

CDR3aa: CSAQAKDRGYGYTF
CDR3nt: TGCAGTGCTCAAGCCAAGGACAGGGGCTATGGCTACACCTTC
v_gene: TRBV20-1
abundance: many
j_gene: TRBJ1-2
d_gene: TRBD1

CDR3aa: CASSKWGTGAKNSPLHF
CDR3nt: NA
v_gene: TRBV21-1
abundance: NA
j_gene: TRBJ1-6
d_gene: NA

CDR3aa: CASSYSPGRSGGNTIYF
CDR3nt: TGTGCCAGCAGTTACTCACCAGGGAGGTCAGGTGGAAACACCATATATTTT
v_gene: TRBV6-6
abundance: NA
j_gene: TRBJ1-3
d_gene: NA

CDR3aa: CSAWTSGRNNEQFF
CDR3nt: TGCAGTGCTTGGACTAGCGGGAGGAACAATGAGCAGTTCTTC
v_gene: TRBV20-1
abundance: few
j_gene: TRBJ2-1
d_gene: TRBD2

CDR3aa: CSAPGLATYNEQFF
CDR3nt: TGCAGTGCCCCCGGACTAGCGACGTACAATGAGCAGTTCTTC
v_gene: TRBV20-1
abundance: NA
j_gene: TRBJ2-1
d_gene: TRBD2

CDR3aa: CASSLDGDTEAFF
CDR3nt: TGTGCCAGCAGCTTAGATGGGGACACTGAAGCTTTCTTT
v_gene: TRBV5-1
abundance: many
j_gene: TRBJ1-1
d_gene: NA

CDR3aa: CSARVRDKGTFF
CDR3nt: TGCAGTGCTAGAGTACGGGATAAAGGGACTTTCTTT
v_gene: TRBV20-1
abundance: few
j_gene: TRBJ1-1
d_gene: NA

CDR3aa: CASNTDYTGELFF
CDR3nt: TGTGCCAGCAATACGGACTACACCGGGGAGCTGTTTTTT
v_gene: TRBV12-3/TRBV12-4
abundance: NA
j_gene: TRBJ2-2
d_gene: NA

CDR3aa: CSVTGTGAPNTEAFF
CDR3nt: TGCAGCGTAACCGGGACAGGGGCCCCGAACACTGAAGCTTTCTTT
v_gene: TRBV29-1
abundance: few
j_gene: TRBJ1-1
d_gene: TRBD1

CDR3aa: CSAAQRTYNEQFF
CDR3nt: TGCAGTGCCGCACAGAGAACCTACAATGAGCAGTTCTTC
v_gene: TRBV20-1
abundance: NA
j_gene: TRBJ2-1
d_gene: NA

CDR3aa: CAIMGGQSYGQYF
CDR3nt: TGTGCCATCATGGGTGGACAGTCCTACGGGCAGTACTTC
v_gene: TRBV10-3
abundance: NA
j_gene: TRBJ2-7
d_gene: NA

CDR3aa: CASSAGWRAGVTDTQYF
CDR3nt: TGTGCCAGCAGCGCCGGATGGAGGGCGGGGGTCACAGATACGCAGTATTTT
v_gene: TRBV7-2
abundance: NA
j_gene: TRBJ2-3
d_gene: TRBD2

CDR3aa: CSADKDRGGYEQYF
CDR3nt: TGCAGTGCCGACAAGGACAGGGGGGGGTACGAGCAGTACTTC
v_gene: TRBV20-1
abundance: NA
j_gene: TRBJ2-7
d_gene: TRBD1

CDR3aa: CASQNGQSYEQYF
CDR3nt: TGTGCCAGTCAAAACGGGCAGTCCTACGAGCAGTACTTC
v_gene: TRBV11-2
abundance: few
j_gene: TRBJ2-7
d_gene: NA

CDR3aa: CASSGNPSYNEQFF
CDR3nt: TGTGCCAGCAGCGGAAACCCTTCCTACAATGAGCAGTTCTTC
v_gene: TRBV2
abundance: few
j_gene: TRBJ2-1
d_gene: NA

CDR3aa: CATLPRPGGTSYNEQFF
CDR3nt: TGCGCCACTCTACCACGTCCGGGGGGTACATCCTACAATGAGCAGTTCTTC
v_gene: TRBV5-1
abundance: few
j_gene: TRBJ2-1
d_gene: TRBD2